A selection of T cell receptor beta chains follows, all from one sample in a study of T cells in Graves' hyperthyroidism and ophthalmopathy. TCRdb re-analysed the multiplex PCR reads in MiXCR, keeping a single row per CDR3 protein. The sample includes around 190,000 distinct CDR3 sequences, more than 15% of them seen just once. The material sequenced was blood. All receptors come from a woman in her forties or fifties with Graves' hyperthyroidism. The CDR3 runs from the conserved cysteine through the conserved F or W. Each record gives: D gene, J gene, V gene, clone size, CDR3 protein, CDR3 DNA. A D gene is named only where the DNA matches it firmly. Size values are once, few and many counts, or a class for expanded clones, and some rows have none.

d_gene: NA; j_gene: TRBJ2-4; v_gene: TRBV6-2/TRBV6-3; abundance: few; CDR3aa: CASSAGGGFAKNIQYF; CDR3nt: TGTGCCAGCAGTGCCGGTGGGGGCTTCGCCAAAAACATTCAGTACTTC
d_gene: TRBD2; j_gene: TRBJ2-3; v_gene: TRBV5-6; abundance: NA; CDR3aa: CASILLSGTGLDTQYF; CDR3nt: TGTGCCAGCATCCTACTTAGCGGGACCGGGCTAGATACGCAGTATTTT
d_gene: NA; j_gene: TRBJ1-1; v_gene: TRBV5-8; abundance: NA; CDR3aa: CASSPRTATNTEAFF; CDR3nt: TGTGCCAGCAGTCCCCGGACAGCTACGAACACTGAAGCTTTCTTT
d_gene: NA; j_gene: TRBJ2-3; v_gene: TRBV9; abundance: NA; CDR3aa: CASSPREGGSDTQYF; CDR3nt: TGTGCCAGCAGCCCCCGAGAGGGGGGGTCAGATACGCAGTATTTT
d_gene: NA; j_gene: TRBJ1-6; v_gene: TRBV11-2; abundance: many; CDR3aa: CASSRDIINSPLHF; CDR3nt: TGTGCCAGCAGCAGGGACATTATTAATTCACCCCTCCACTTT
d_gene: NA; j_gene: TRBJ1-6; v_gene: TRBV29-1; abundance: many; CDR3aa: CSVEEELQGPTPKLYNSPLHF; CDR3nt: TGCAGCGTTGAAGAAGAGCTACAGGGACCCACTCCAAAACTGTATAATTCACCCCTCCACTTT
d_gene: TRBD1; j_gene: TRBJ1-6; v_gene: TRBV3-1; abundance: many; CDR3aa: CASRPGQYNSPLHF; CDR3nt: TGTGCCAGCAGGCCGGGACAGTATAATTCACCCCTCCACTTT
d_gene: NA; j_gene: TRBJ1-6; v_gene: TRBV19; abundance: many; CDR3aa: CASTPDRSNSPLHF; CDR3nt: TGTGCCAGTACTCCCGACAGGTCTAATTCACCCCTCCACTTT
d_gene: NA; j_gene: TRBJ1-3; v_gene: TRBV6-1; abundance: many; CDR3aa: CASSDDPYSSGNTIYF; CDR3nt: TGTGCCAGCAGTGATGATCCTTACAGCTCTGGAAACACCATATATTTT
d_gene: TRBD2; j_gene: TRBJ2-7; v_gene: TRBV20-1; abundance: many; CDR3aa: CSALERGYSYEQYF; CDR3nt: TGCAGTGCTCTAGAGCGGGGATACTCCTACGAGCAGTACTTC
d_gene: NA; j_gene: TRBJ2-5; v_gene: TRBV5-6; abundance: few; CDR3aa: CASSLDTGVRETQYF; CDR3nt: TGTGCCAGCAGCTTGGACACGGGGGTACGAGAGACCCAGTACTTC
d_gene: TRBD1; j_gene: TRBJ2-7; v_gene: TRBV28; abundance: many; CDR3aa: CASSPIQGRTYEQYF; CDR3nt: TGTGCCAGCAGCCCTATACAGGGGCGAACCTACGAGCAGTACTTC
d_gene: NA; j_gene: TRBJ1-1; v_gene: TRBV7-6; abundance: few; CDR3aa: CASSLGSVGTEAFF; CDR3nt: TGTGCCAGCAGCTTAGGTTCGGTTGGCACTGAAGCTTTCTTT
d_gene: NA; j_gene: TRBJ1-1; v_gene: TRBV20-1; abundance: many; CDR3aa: CSARFGVGVTEAFF; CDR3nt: TGCAGTGCTAGGTTTGGGGTAGGAGTCACTGAAGCTTTCTTT
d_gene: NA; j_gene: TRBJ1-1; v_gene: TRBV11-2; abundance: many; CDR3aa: CASSIDRRGSTEAFF; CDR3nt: TGTGCCAGCAGCATCGACAGGCGCGGGAGCACTGAAGCTTTCTTT
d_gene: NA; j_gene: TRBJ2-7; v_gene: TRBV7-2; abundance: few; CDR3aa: CAGSFGALASSYEQYF; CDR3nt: TGTGCCGGCAGCTTTGGAGCCCTAGCGAGCTCCTACGAGCAGTACTTC
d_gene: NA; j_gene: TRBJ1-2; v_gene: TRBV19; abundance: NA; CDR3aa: CASRPGQINYGYTF; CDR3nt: TGTGCCAGTAGGCCGGGACAAATTAACTATGGCTACACCTTC
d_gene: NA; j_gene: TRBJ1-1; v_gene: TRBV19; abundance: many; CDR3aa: CASSMGSLGDTEAFF; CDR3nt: TGTGCCAGTAGTATGGGCTCTTTAGGGGATACTGAAGCTTTCTTT
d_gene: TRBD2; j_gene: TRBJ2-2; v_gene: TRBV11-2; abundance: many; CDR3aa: CASSLPRLAGSTGELFF; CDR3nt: TGTGCCAGCAGCTTACCTAGGCTAGCGGGGTCCACCGGGGAGCTGTTTTTT
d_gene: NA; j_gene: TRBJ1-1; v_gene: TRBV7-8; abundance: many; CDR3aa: CASSLDRRVTTEAFF; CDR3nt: TGTGCCAGCAGCTTAGATCGTCGGGTTACCACTGAAGCTTTCTTT
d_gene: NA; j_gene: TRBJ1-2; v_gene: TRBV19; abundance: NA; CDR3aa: CASISGGGNYGYTF; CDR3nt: TGTGCCAGTATCTCCGGTGGGGGGAACTATGGCTACACCTTC
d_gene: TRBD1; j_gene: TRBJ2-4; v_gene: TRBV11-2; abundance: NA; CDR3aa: CASSINRGDIQYF; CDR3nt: TGTGCCAGCAGCATAAACAGGGGAGACATTCAGTACTTC
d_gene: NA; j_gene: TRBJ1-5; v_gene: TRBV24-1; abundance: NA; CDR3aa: CATSDGHSTQPQHF; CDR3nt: TGTGCCACCAGTGACGGACATTCCACTCAGCCCCAGCATTTT
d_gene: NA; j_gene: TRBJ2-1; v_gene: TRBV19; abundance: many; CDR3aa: CASTIAGLGGYNEQFF; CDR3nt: TGTGCCAGTACCATTGCGGGGTTGGGTGGGTACAATGAGCAGTTCTTC
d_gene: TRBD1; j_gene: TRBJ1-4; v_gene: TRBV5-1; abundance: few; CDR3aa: CASRRQGKEREKLFF; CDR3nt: TGCGCCAGCAGACGACAGGGGAAAGAGCGTGAAAAACTGTTTTTT
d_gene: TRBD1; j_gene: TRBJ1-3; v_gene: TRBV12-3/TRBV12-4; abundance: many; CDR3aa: CASRTGTAGNTIYF; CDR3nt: TGTGCCAGCAGAACCGGGACAGCTGGAAACACCATATATTTT
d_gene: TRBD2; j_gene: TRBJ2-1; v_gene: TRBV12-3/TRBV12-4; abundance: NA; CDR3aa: CASSKGLAGYNKQFF; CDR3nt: TGTGCCAGCAGTAAGGGACTAGCGGGTTACAATAAGCAGTTCTTC
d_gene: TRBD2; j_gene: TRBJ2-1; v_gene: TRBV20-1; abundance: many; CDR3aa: CSASRGVLADYNEQFF; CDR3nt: TGCAGTGCTAGCCGCGGTGTACTAGCGGATTACAATGAGCAGTTCTTC
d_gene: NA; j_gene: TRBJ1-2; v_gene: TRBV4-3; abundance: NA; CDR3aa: CASSPRHSNLYGYTF; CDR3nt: TGCGCCAGCAGCCCTCGGCATTCCAACTTATATGGCTACACCTTC
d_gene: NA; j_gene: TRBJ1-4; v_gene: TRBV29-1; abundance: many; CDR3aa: CSVEEQGNEKLFF; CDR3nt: TGCAGCGTTGAGGAACAGGGAAATGAAAAACTGTTTTTT
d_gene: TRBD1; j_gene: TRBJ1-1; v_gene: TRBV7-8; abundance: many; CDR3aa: CASSRDYGQVNTEAFF; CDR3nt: TGTGCCAGCAGCCGAGACTACGGACAGGTGAACACTGAAGCTTTCTTT
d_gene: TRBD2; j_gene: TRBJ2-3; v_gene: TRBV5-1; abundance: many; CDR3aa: CASSSWPGLAGVSTDTQYF; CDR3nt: TGCGCCAGCAGCTCCTGGCCGGGACTAGCGGGGGTAAGCACAGATACGCAGTATTTT
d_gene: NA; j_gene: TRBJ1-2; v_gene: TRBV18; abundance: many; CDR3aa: CASSHRVSGEWNGYTF; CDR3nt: TGTGCCAGCTCACACAGGGTGAGTGGAGAGTGGAATGGCTACACCTTC
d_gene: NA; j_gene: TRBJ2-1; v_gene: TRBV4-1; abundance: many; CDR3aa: CASSQDTRDEQFF; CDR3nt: TGCGCCAGCAGCCAAGATACGAGAGATGAGCAGTTCTTC
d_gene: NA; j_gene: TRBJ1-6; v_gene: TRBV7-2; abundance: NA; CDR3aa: CASSDWTSRNSPLHF; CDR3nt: TGTGCCAGCAGCGATTGGACATCTCGTAATTCACCCCTCCACTTT
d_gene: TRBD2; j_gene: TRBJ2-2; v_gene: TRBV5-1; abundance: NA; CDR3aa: CASSWPLAGGASTGELFF; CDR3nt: TGCGCCAGCAGCTGGCCACTAGCGGGGGGGGCCAGCACCGGGGAGCTGTTTTTT
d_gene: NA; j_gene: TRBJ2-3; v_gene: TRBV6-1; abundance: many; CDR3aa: CASWTQTSTDTQYF; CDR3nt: TGTGCCAGTTGGACTCAGACTAGCACAGATACGCAGTATTTT
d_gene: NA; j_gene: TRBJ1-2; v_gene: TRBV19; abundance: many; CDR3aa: CASSRGGVYGYTF; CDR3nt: TGTGCCAGTAGTAGGGGGGGCGTCTATGGCTACACCTTC
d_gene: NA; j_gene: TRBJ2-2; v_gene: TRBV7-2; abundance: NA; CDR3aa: CASSLAVQPATGELFF; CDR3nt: TGTGCCAGCAGCTTAGCGGTGCAGCCGGCGACCGGGGAGCTGTTTTTT
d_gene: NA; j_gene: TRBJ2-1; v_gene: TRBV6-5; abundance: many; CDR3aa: CASSYSGLHYNEQFF; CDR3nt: TGTGCCAGCAGTTACTCCGGACTCCACTACAATGAGCAGTTCTTC
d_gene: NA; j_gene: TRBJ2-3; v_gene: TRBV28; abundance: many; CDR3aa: CASSTLGGGTQYF; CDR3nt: TGTGCCAGCAGCACCCTCGGGGGCGGTACGCAGTATTTT
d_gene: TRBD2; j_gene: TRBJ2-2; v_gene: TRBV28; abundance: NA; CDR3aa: CASRQLAGENTGELFF; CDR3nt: TGTGCCAGCAGACAACTAGCGGGAGAGAACACCGGGGAGCTGTTTTTT
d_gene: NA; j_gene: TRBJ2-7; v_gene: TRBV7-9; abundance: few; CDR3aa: CASSPPSHEQYF; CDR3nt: TGTGCCAGCAGCCCGCCCTCTCACGAGCAGTACTTC
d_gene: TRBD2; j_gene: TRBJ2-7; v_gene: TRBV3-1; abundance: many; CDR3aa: CATSHPAGGLYEQYF; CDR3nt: TGTGCCACCTCACACCCAGCGGGGGGGCTTTACGAGCAGTACTTC
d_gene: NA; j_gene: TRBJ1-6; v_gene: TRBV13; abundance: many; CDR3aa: CASSLMGARPASGTPLHF; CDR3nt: TGTGCCAGCAGCTTAATGGGGGCGCGGCCGGCTTCAGGGACACCCCTCCACTTT